These T cell receptor beta chains were read from a single sample in a study of CD8+CD57+ T cells in acquired aplastic anemia. MiXCR, applied by TCRdb to the reads, yields one record per CDR3 protein. The sample holds roughly 180,000 distinct CDR3 sequences, 55% to 70% seen once. Sequencing was carried out using sorted CD4+, CD8+, or CD8+CD57+ T cells (not recorded which) from PBMCs. These receptors originate from a human donor with severe aplastic anemia or a healthy control (not recorded which). CDR3s include the opening cysteine and the closing phenylalanine or tryptophan. Each record gives: CDR3 length, V gene, clone size, D gene, J gene, CDR3 DNA, CDR3 protein. D genes are given only for firm matches. Rows may omit the clone size; those that give it use once, few, many or a size class.

>14|TRBV19|.|TRBD2|TRBJ2-7
TGTGCCAGTAGTAAAGCGGGACTAGCCTACGAGCAGTACTTC
CASSKAGLAYEQYF
>13|TRBV10-3|.|.|TRBJ2-7
TGTGCCATCAGTACAGCTGCCACCTACGAGCAGTACTTC
CAISTAATYEQYF
>16|TRBV7-3|once|TRBD1|TRBJ1-1
TGTGCCAGCAGCATGACGCAGGGGGCGTATGGATACGGAGCTTTCTTT
CASSMTQGAYGYGAFF
>18|TRBV5-6|once|.|TRBJ1-1
TGTGCCAGCAGCTCCCTGGGGAGGGATGATCAGATGAACACTGAAGCTTTCTTT
CASSSLGRDDQMNTEAFF
>12|TRBV20-1|.|.|TRBJ1-1
TGCAGTGCTGCCTCGTCAGACCCTGGCGCTTTCTTT
CSAASSDPGAFF
>14|TRBV20-1|.|.|TRBJ2-7
TGCAGTGCTTCAGGACAGTCCTTGGTCTACGAGCAGTACTTC
CSASGQSLVYEQYF
>14|TRBV5-8|.|.|TRBJ1-1
TGTGCCAGCAGCTGGGGAGGGGGGTACACTGAAGCTTTCTTT
CASSWGGGYTEAFF
>14|TRBV7-9|.|.|TRBJ1-1
TGTGCCAGCAGCTTAGTAAAGGGGAACACTGAAGCTTTCTTT
CASSLVKGNTEAFF
>13|TRBV19|.|TRBD1|TRBJ1-2
TGTGCCAGTAGGGACAGGGGACGCAACGGCTACACCTTC
CASRDRGRNGYTF
>14|TRBV7-2|.|TRBD1|TRBJ2-7
TGTGCCAGCAGATCCGGGACAGGGTTAAGCGAGCAGTACTTC
CASRSGTGLSEQYF
>11|TRBV27|many|TRBD2|TRBJ2-1
TGTGCCAGCAGCTGGGGGGGTGGGCAGTTCTTC
CASSWGGGQFF
>16|TRBV19|.|TRBD1|TRBJ1-5
TGTGCCAGTAGTATCCCAGACAGGGTAGGCAATCAGCCCCAGCATTTT
CASSIPDRVGNQPQHF
>14|TRBV6-2/TRBV6-3|.|.|TRBJ2-1
TGTGCCAGCACCGGACGACTGGACGGAAGCAGGCGGTTCTTC
CASTGRLDGSRRFF
>11|TRBV6-5|many|.|TRBJ1-3
TGTGCCATCCATACGGGAAACACCATATATTTT
CAIHTGNTIYF
>16|TRBV9|.|TRBD1|TRBJ1-6
TGTGCCAGCAGCGGATGGACAGGGGAAATTTTGTCACCCCTCCACTTT
CASSGWTGEILSPLHF
>13|TRBV6-5|.|.|TRBJ1-4
TGTGCCAGCAGTGCGAGTGGACGGGAAAAACTGTTTTTT
CASSASGREKLFF
>17|TRBV4-1|many|.|TRBJ1-3
TGCGCCAGCAGCCAAGATCATGAGGGATTCAGCGGAAACACCATATATTTT
CASSQDHEGFSGNTIYF
>13|TRBV2|many|.|TRBJ1-6
TGTGCCAGCAGTCGGGACAACCCAAAGGCCCTCCACTTT
CASSRDNPKALHF
>15|TRBV6-5|.|TRBD1|TRBJ1-6
TGTGCCAGCAGCCTCCGACAGGGTAAATGGTCACCCCTCCACTTT
CASSLRQGKWSPLHF
>15|TRBV5-1|.|TRBD2|TRBJ2-7
TGCGCCAGCAGCACGACTAGCGGGGGGGTTAATGAGCAGTACTTC
CASSTTSGGVNEQYF
>15|TRBV7-9|.|.|TRBJ1-1
TGTGCCAGCAGCTCCACCACGGGGGCGCGGACTGAAGCTTTCTTT
CASSSTTGARTEAFF
>13|TRBV20-1|.|.|TRBJ1-2
TGCAGTGCTACCCCGGGACTCGCCGGTGGCTACACCTTC
CSATPGLAGGYTF
>17|TRBV24-1|once|.|TRBJ1-1
TGTGCCACCAGTGATTTGAGGGACACCAAAACGGGGACTGAAGCTTTCTTT
CATSDLRDTKTGTEAFF
>14|TRBV29-1|many|.|TRBJ2-2
TGCAGCGTTGAACGTACAGAGAACACCGGGGAGCTGTTTTTT
CSVERTENTGELFF
>15|TRBV13|many|.|TRBJ1-6
TGTGCCAGCAGCTTGGGCGGTACCTATAATTCACCCCTCCACTTT
CASSLGGTYNSPLHF
>14|TRBV10-3|.|.|TRBJ1-2
TGTGCCATCAGTGAGGGTGACAATCGCTATGGCTACACCTTC
CAISEGDNRYGYTF
>13|TRBV6-1|.|.|TRBJ1-1
TGTGCCAGCAGTGAAGCGCTGGGACATCTAGGTTTCTTT
CASSEALGHLGFF
>13|TRBV29-1|.|.|TRBJ2-1
TGCAGCAGTTGGGCGGGGTCGTACAATGAGCAGTTCTTC
CSSWAGSYNEQFF
>13|TRBV12-3/TRBV12-4|.|.|TRBJ2-7
TGTGCCAGCAGTTTGGCAGGGTGGTACGAGCAGTACTTC
CASSLAGWYEQYF
>16|TRBV15|.|TRBD2|TRBJ2-1
TGTGCCACCAGCTGGCCGGGACTAGCGCAGAACAATGAGCAGTTCTTC
CATSWPGLAQNNEQFF
>14|TRBV7-9|once|TRBD1|TRBJ1-5
TGTGCCAGCAGCCAACAGGGGGTAGGGCAGCCCCAGCATTTT
CASSQQGVGQPQHF
>16|TRBV7-9|once|.|TRBJ1-2
TGTGCCAGCAGCTTAACGGTCTTGCCAGGGGTTTATGGCTACACCTTC
CASSLTVLPGVYGYTF
>15|TRBV25-1|.|TRBD1|TRBJ1-1
TGTGCCAGCAGCACGTCCGGGACAGGGAACACTGAAGCTTTCTTT
CASSTSGTGNTEAFF
>13|TRBV11-2|many|.|TRBJ2-7
TGTGCCAGCAGCCTTACGGGGGAGTACGAGCAGTACTTC
CASSLTGEYEQYF
>13|TRBV7-8|.|.|TRBJ1-2
TGTGCCAGCAGCTTAGGGGGATTGAATGGCTACACCTTC
CASSLGGLNGYTF
>11|TRBV24-1|few|.|TRBJ1-2
TGTGCCACCAGTGATTTCTCGGGCTACACCTTC
CATSDFSGYTF
>14|TRBV29-1|.|.|TRBJ1-4
TGCAGCGTTGCTCCCGGGACTCTAAATGAAAAACTGTTTTTT
CSVAPGTLNEKLFF
>14|TRBV7-6|few|.|TRBJ2-5
TGTGCCAGCAGCTTAGCGATAGTCGGCGAGACCCAGTACTTC
CASSLAIVGETQYF
>13|TRBV7-2|.|.|TRBJ2-7
TGTGCCAGCAGCTTAGGAGGGACTTCCCCTTGGTTCTTC
CASSLGGTSPWFF
>15|TRBV11-2|many|TRBD1|TRBJ2-7
TGTGCCAGCAGGTACCCGGGACAGGGTTTTCACGAGCAGTACTTC
CASRYPGQGFHEQYF
>13|TRBV2|many|TRBD1|TRBJ1-2
TGTGCCAGCGTACCGGGACAGGGGATTGGCTACACCTTC
CASVPGQGIGYTF
>15|TRBV10-3|.|.|TRBJ2-7
TGTGCCATCAGTGAGTGGGGCGGCTCCTCCTACGAGCAGTACTTC
CAISEWGGSSYEQYF
>13|TRBV24-1|few|.|TRBJ2-1
TGTGCCACCAGTGACCCTCCCCGGAATGAGCAGTTCTTC
CATSDPPRNEQFF
>12|TRBV12-3/TRBV12-4|.|.|TRBJ1-5
TGTGCCAGCAGTTTATTGGGTCAGCCCCAGCATTTT
CASSLLGQPQHF
>12|TRBV24-1|.|.|TRBJ2-7
TGTGCCACAGGGGACACGGACTACGAGCAGTACTTC
CATGDTDYEQYF
>17|TRBV19|few|TRBD2|TRBJ2-3
TGTGCCACCGAGGGGACTAGCGGGAGGGCCGCGGCAGATACGCAGTATTTT
CATEGTSGRAAADTQYF
>13|TRBV12-3/TRBV12-4|.|.|TRBJ1-2
TGTGCCAGCAGTGCTACGGCGTCATATGGCTACACCTTC
CASSATASYGYTF
>12|TRBV6-5|.|.|TRBJ2-7
TGTGCCAGCAGCCCTTCACCTTACGAGCAGTACTTC
CASSPSPYEQYF
>15|TRBV12-3/TRBV12-4|many|.|TRBJ1-1
TGTGCCAGCAGTTGGGAGAGCCTCTTGAACACTGAAGCTTTCTTT
CASSWESLLNTEAFF
>16|TRBV7-9|.|.|TRBJ2-1
TGTGCCAGCAGCTTGGTTGGGAGGAGGGTTTACAATGAGCAGTTCTTC
CASSLVGRRVYNEQFF
>18|TRBV14|.|.|TRBJ2-1
TGTGCCAGCAGCCAAGAGGGGTGGGGGGAGAGGGACTACAATGAGCAGTTCTTC
CASSQEGWGERDYNEQFF
>11|TRBV7-3|.|.|TRBJ2-5
TGTGCCAGCGCCTTGGAAGAGACCCAGTACTTC
CASALEETQYF
>15|TRBV7-3|once|TRBD2|TRBJ2-5
TGTGCCAGCAGCCGCGGGGGGGCCAAAAGAGAGACCCAGTACTTC
CASSRGGAKRETQYF
>14|TRBV5-6|.|.|TRBJ2-3
TGTGCCAGCAGCCAAGGCCTGTCGTTAGATACGCAGTATTTT
CASSQGLSLDTQYF
>16|TRBV4-2|many|.|TRBJ2-3
TGTGCCAGCAGCCAAGGTAGCCGGGGGAGCACAGATACGCAGTATTTT
CASSQGSRGSTDTQYF
>14|TRBV7-3|few|TRBD2|TRBJ2-1
TGTGCCAGCAGCTCAAGCGGGGGGCGCAATGAGCAGTTCTTC
CASSSSGGRNEQFF